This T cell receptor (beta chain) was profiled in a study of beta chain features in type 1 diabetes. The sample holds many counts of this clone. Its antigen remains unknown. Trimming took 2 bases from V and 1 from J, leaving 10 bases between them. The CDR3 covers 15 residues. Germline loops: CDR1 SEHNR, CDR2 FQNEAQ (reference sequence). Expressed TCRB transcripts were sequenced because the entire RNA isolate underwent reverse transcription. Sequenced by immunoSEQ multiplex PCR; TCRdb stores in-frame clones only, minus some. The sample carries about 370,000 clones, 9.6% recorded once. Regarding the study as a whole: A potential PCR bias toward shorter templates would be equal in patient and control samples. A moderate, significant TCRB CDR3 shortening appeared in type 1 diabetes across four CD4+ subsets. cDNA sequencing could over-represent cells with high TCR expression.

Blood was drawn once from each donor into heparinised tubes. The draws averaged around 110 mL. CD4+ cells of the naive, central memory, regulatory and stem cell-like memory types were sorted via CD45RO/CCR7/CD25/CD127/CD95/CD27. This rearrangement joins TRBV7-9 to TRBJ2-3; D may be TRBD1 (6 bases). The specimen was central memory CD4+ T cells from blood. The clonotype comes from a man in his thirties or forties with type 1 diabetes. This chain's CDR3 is CASSLQGLGTDTQYF. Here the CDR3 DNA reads TGTGCCAGCAGCTTACAGGGGCTCGGCACAGATACGCAGTATTTT.